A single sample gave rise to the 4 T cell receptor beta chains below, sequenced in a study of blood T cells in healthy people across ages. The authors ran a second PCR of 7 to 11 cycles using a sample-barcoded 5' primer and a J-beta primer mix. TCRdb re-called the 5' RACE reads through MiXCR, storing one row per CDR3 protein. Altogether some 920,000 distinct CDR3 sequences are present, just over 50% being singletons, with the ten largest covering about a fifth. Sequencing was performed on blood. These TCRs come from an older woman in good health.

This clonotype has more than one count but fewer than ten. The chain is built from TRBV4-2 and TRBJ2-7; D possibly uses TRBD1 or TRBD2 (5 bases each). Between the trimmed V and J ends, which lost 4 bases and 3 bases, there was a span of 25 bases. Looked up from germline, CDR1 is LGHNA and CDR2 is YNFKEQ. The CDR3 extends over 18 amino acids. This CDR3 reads CASSLTLSRDPDFYEQYF. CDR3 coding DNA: TGTGCCAGCAGCCTCACTTTGTCACGGGACCCCGATTTCTACGAGCAGTACTTC.

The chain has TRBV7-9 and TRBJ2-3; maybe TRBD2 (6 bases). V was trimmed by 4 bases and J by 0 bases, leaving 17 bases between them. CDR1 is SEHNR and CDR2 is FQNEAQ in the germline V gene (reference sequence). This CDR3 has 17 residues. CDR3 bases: TGTGCCAGCAGCTCCCGCGGGTGGGCGGGAAGCACAGATACGCAGTATTTT. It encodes CASSSRGWAGSTDTQYF.

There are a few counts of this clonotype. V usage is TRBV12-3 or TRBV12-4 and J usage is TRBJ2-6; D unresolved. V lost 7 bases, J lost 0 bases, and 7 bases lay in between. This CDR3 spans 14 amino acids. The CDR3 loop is CASKTNSGANVLTF. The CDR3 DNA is TGTGCCAGCAAAACGAACTCTGGGGCCAACGTCCTGACTTTC.

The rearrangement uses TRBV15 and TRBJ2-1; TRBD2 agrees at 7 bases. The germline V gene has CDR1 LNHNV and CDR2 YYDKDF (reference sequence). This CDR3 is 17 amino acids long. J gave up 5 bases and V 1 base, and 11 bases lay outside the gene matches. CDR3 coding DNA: TGTGCCACCAGCAGAGGGTTTCCCGGGAGGACCAACAATGAGCAGTTCTTC. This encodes CATSRGFPGRTNNEQFF.